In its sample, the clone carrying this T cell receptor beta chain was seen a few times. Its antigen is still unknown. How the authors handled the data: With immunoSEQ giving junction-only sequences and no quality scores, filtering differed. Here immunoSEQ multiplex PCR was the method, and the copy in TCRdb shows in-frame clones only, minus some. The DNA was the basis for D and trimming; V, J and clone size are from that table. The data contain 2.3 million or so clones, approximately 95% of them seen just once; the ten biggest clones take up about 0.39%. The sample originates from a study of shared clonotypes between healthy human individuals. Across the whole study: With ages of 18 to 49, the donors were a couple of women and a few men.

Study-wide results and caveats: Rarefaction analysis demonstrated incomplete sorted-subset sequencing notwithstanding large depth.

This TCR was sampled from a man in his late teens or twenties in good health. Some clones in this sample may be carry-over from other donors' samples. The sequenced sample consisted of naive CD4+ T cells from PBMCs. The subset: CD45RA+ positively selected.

The chain's CDR3 is CASSLKSLAGSYEQYF. The CDR3 DNA is TGTGCCAGCAGCTTGAAGTCGCTAGCGGGAAGCTACGAGCAGTACTTC. The rearrangement joins TRBV5-4 to TRBJ2-7; 9 nucleotides agree with TRBD2. CDR3 size: 16 residues. V lost 1 base, J lost 3 bases, and 8 bases stayed unmatched. CDR1 is SGHNT, CDR2 YYREEE, per germline (reference sequence). The whole variable domain, filled in from reference TRBV5-4 and TRBJ2-7, reads ETGVTQSPTHLIKTRGQQVTLRCSSQSGHNTVSWYQQALGQGPQFIFQYYREEENGRGNFPPRFSGLQFPNYSSELNVNALELDDSALYLCASSLKSLAGSYEQYFGPGTRLTVT.